Below are 22 T cell receptor beta chains sequenced from a single sample in a study of blood T cell repertoires in COVID-19. This table comes from immunoSEQ multiplex PCR, and its TCRdb copy is limited to in-frame clones, with some not included. The sample includes about 260,000 clones, roughly 86% of them seen just once. Sequenced material: peripheral blood. These receptors were collected from a human donor in a cohort sampled during active COVID-19.

The rearrangement links TRBV6-4 to TRBJ1-1, with 11 nucleotides matching TRBD1. The germline gives CDR1 MRHNA, CDR2 SNTAGT. V lost 6 bases to trimming and J lost 7 bases; unmatched junction nucleotides: 4. CDR3 length: 13 residues. The CDR3 reads CASRRTGGGEAFF. The CDR3 DNA follows: TGTGCCAGCAGGAGGACAGGGGGCGGTGAAGCTTTCTTT.

V gene TRBV7-8 combines with J gene TRBJ1-2; D possibly corresponds to TRBD1 (6 bases). Germline values: CDR1 SGHVS, CDR2 FQNEAQ. V lost 3 bases and J lost 4, with 12 bases in between. There are 14 residues in the CDR3. The CDR3 DNA follows: TGTGCCAGCAGCTTCGGGCAGGGGATCTATGGCTACACCTTC. Protein sequence: CASSFGQGIYGYTF.

The rearrangement joins TRBV27 to TRBJ2-1, with 10 bases aligning to TRBD2. CDR1 MNHEY and CDR2 SMNVEV come from the germline V gene (reference sequence). The V and J ends lost 1 base and 7 bases, in that order; junction bases with no gene match: 7. CDR3 length: 16 residues. As DNA, the CDR3 is TGTGCCAGCAGTTTATGGCTAGCGGGAGTGTGGAATGAGCAGTTCTTC. Amino acids: CASSLWLAGVWNEQFF.

The chain links TRBV30 to TRBJ2-7, with a weak D call TRBD1 (6 bases). Germline CDR1 is GTSNPN and CDR2 is SVGIG (reference sequence). This CDR3 has 13 residues. Trimming cost V 2 bases and J 6 bases, with 14 bases left between them. The CDR3 region is CAWSYHRVSEQYF. The CDR3 DNA reads as TGTGCCTGGAGTTACCACAGGGTGTCCGAGCAGTACTTC.

This clone is a singleton in its sample. This chain links TRBV11-3 with TRBJ1-2, with D perhaps matching TRBD1 (5 bases). CDR1 and CDR2 (germline): SGHNT, YENEEA. The CDR3 runs to 14 residues. V was pared by 11 bases and J by 5 bases, with 21 bases between. The CDR3: CAAGGAAKGYGYTF. CDR3 nucleotide sequence: TGTGCCGCAGGTGGGGCAGCCAAGGGTTATGGCTACACCTTC.

The chain combines TRBV7-8 with TRBJ2-7; 7 bases agree with TRBD1. The CDR3 is 14 amino acids. Germline lookup yields CDR1 SGHVS and CDR2 FQNEAQ. The J segment lost 1 base and the V segment lost 5 bases, leaving 5 bases of the junction unmatched. CDR3: CASSRWTGSYEQYF. The CDR3 DNA reads as TGTGCCAGCAGCCGCTGGACAGGTTCCTACGAGCAGTACTTC.

This clone showed up just a few times. J is TRBJ2-7 and V is TRBV2, with D possibly matching TRBD2 (5 bases). V was shortened by 5 bases and J by 5 bases, with 19 bases between the two germline ends. There are 15 residues in the CDR3. Germline V gives CDR1 SNHLY, CDR2 FYNNEI. The CDR3 nucleotides are TGTGCCAGCAGTCCGGACTTTTCGAGAATCGACGAGCAGTACTTC. It codes for CASSPDFSRIDEQYF. The full variable domain, in which reference TRBV2 and TRBJ2-7 provide the parts outside the CDR3, is EPEVTQTPSHQVTQMGQEVILRCVPISNHLYFYWYRQILGQKVEFLVSFYNNEISEKSEIFDDQFSVERPDGSNFTLKIRSTKLEDSAMYFCASSPDFSRIDEQYFGPGTRLTVT.

The gene calls are TRBV6-5 and TRBJ1-2; D possibly corresponds to TRBD1 (6 bases). This CDR3 is built from 15 residues. The V end was cut by 5 bases, the J end by 2 bases, with 15 bases between. Germline lookup yields CDR1 MNHEY and CDR2 SVGAGI. The CDR3 DNA reads as TGTGCCAGCAGTCCAACTGGGACACTGAACTATGGCTACACCTTC. Its protein is CASSPTGTLNYGYTF.

The J gene is TRBJ2-7, the V gene TRBV29-1, with 9 positions matching TRBD1. CDR3 length: 12 amino acids. In germline, CDR1 is SQVTM, CDR2 ANQGSEA. Trimming removed 6 bases from V and 2 bases from J; junction bases left unmatched: 2. The CDR3 sequence: CSVGTGTYEQYF. In DNA form, the CDR3 reads TGCAGCGTGGGGACAGGGACCTACGAGCAGTACTTC.

V gene TRBV10-3 combines with J gene TRBJ1-6; 7 bases agree with TRBD1. The ends lost 4 bases at V and 10 bases at J; junction bases unmatched: 7. Germline CDR1 reads ENHRY; CDR2 reads SYGVKD. CDR3 length: 14 amino acids. For the CDR3, the DNA is TGTGCCATCAGTGGGACAGGAGTCGGATCACCCCTCCACTTT. It codes for CAISGTGVGSPLHF.

V usage is TRBV15 and J usage is TRBJ2-1; weak D call: TRBD1 (5 bases). The germline gives CDR1 LNHNV, CDR2 YYDKDF (reference sequence). The CDR3 runs to 15 residues. The V gene lost 0 bases and the J gene lost 2 bases, with 8 bases spanning the gap. The CDR3 spells CATSRDPGTYNEQFF. DNA for the CDR3: TGTGCCACCAGCAGAGATCCAGGGACCTACAATGAGCAGTTCTTC.

This clone was observed a single time. The CDR3 nucleotides are TGTGCCAGCAGCCCTAGCGTCCCAAGGAACACTGAAGCTTTCTTT. Protein product: CASSPSVPRNTEAFF. The V gene is TRBV5-6, the J gene TRBJ1-1, with D hard to call. This CDR3 has 15 amino acids. Germline V CDR1 and CDR2: SGHDT, YYEEEE. V dropped 4 bases and J dropped 1 base, with 14 bases sitting between them. Based on the CDR3 plus reference TRBV5-6 and TRBJ1-1, the full variable domain is DAGVTQSPTHLIKTRGQQVTLRCSPKSGHDTVSWYQQALGQGPQFIFQYYEEEERQRGNFPDRFSGHQFPNYSSELNVNALLLGDSALYLCASSPSVPRNTEAFFGQGTRLTVV.

The chain recombines TRBV11-2 with TRBJ1-3; possibly TRBD1 for D (6 bases). The CDR3 has 15 amino acids. Trimming took off 6 bases at V and 6 bases at J, with 18 bases between the two ends. The germline V gene has CDR1 SGHAT and CDR2 FQNNGV. CDR3 in DNA: TGTGCCAGCAGGAAACCGGGCCAGGGGATAAACACCATATATTTT. The encoded protein is CASRKPGQGINTIYF.

The V call is TRBV27, the J call TRBJ2-7, with 9 bases matching TRBD1. The V gene's germline CDR1 is MNHEY and CDR2 SMNVEV (reference sequence). V shed 5 bases, J shed 5 bases, and the junction held 13 bases outside the gene matches. The CDR3 length is 16 residues. CDR3 residues: CASSPIWGQGFHEQYF. Here the CDR3 DNA reads TGTGCCAGCAGTCCCATCTGGGGACAGGGTTTCCACGAGCAGTACTTC.

The CDR3 sequence is CASSSGLAPPTEQYF. The CDR3 DNA reads TGTGCCAGCAGCTCCGGACTAGCCCCACCTACAGAGCAGTACTTC. The chain couples TRBV7-3 to TRBJ2-7; 8 nucleotides match TRBD2. After removal of 4 bases from V and 7 bases from J, the junction contained 12 bases not matched to a gene. CDR3 length equals 15 residues. Germline V lookup: CDR1 SGHTA, CDR2 FQGTGA.

The chain employs TRBV27 and TRBJ1-1; tentative D call: TRBD1 (6 bases). CDR1 and CDR2 from the germline V gene are MNHEY and SMNVEV (reference sequence). V was pared by 2 bases and J by 4 bases, with 17 bases between. The CDR3 length is 16 residues. Here the CDR3 DNA reads TGTGCCAGCAGTTTACGGACGTCCTTAGGGGGCACTGAAGCTTTCTTT. It translates to CASSLRTSLGGTEAFF.

J is TRBJ2-7 and V is TRBV7-9; 7 bases align to TRBD1. The CDR3 extends over 14 amino acids. Germline CDR1 is SEHNR and CDR2 is FQNEAQ (reference sequence). After removal of 1 base from V and 1 base from J, the junction contained 1 base not matched to a gene. The CDR3 DNA reads as TGTGCCAGCAGCTTAGGGACAGGATCCTACGAGCAGTACTTC. Translated, it gives CASSLGTGSYEQYF. The whole variable domain, remainder taken from reference TRBV7-9 and TRBJ2-7, is DTGVSQNPRHKITKRGQNVTFRCDPISEHNRLYWYRQTLGQGPEFLTYFQNEAQLEKSRLLSDRFSAERPKGSFSTLEIQRTEQGDSAMYLCASSLGTGSYEQYFGPGTRLTVT.

This rearrangement joins TRBV7-2 to TRBJ2-3; 8 bases line up with TRBD2. The CDR3 is 17 amino acids. The ends lost 1 base at V and 5 bases at J; junction bases unmatched: 11. The germline V gene encodes CDR1 SGHTA and CDR2 FQGNSA. This CDR3 is CASSLGIAGSRIDTQYF. CDR3 nucleotide sequence: TGTGCCAGCAGCTTAGGAATAGCGGGGAGTCGCATAGATACGCAGTATTTT.

The chain employs TRBV12-3 or TRBV12-4 and TRBJ2-7, with 7 positions matching TRBD2. With 4 bases clipped from V and 6 bases from J, the junction kept 0 bases outside the gene matches. The CDR3 is 11 residues long. The CDR3, as DNA: TGTGCCAGCAGTTGGGAGGGCGAGCAGTACTTC. It specifies CASSWEGEQYF.

The chain is built from TRBV6-5 and TRBJ2-7; TRBD2 matches at 12 bases. The germline CDR1 and CDR2 sequences are MNHEY and SVGAGI. V gave up 5 bases and J gave up 4 bases; unmatched junction bases: 6. This CDR3 is 15 amino acids long. CDR3 amino acids: CASSRDTSGGYEQYF. The CDR3 DNA sequence: TGTGCCAGCAGTCGAGACACTAGCGGGGGGTACGAGCAGTACTTC.

This rearrangement joins TRBV6-5 to TRBJ1-5, with D perhaps TRBD1 (5 bases). The CDR3 runs 15 residues. V lost 7 bases and J 5 bases, leaving 18 bases between the germline ends. Per germline, CDR1 MNHEY and CDR2 SVGAGI. CDR3 coding DNA: TGTGCCAGCAATCCTGAGACAGTCGCCTATCAGCCCCAGCATTTT. Encoded protein: CASNPETVAYQPQHF.

This rearrangement joins TRBV5-4 to TRBJ2-5, with D maybe TRBD2 (5 bases). V was shortened by 0 bases and J by 0 bases, with 15 bases between the two germline ends. CDR3 length: 17 amino acids. Germline CDR1 and CDR2: SGHNT and YYREEE (reference sequence). CDR3 sequence: CASSLAGGPGYQETQYF. CDR3 DNA: TGTGCCAGCAGCTTGGCCGGAGGACCGGGGTACCAAGAGACCCAGTACTTC.